The T cell receptor (beta chain) under discussion was sequenced for a study of Graves' ophthalmopathy and Graves' hyperthyroidism. In the study overall: The blood sample was drawn at first diagnosis and before any treatment.

RNA transcripts yielded amplified TCR beta CDR3 regions. An opening RT-PCR round employed HTBI primers and preceded a second-round multiplex PCR. TCRdb independently ran MiXCR on the multiplex PCR reads; one entry per CDR3 protein. The table records hundreds of thousands of distinct CDR3 sequences, roughly 41% of them present only once. As diagnostic evidence, clinical symptoms, serum thyroxine, TRAb, thyroid ultrasound and orbital computed tomography were relied upon. Study-level points and caveats: Detection in blood was also observed for most expanded thyroid clonotypes above 0.001 frequency.

This clonotype was found a few times. Its antigen is still unknown. Per germline, CDR1 DFQATT and CDR2 SNEGSKA (reference sequence). J lost 4 bases, V lost 2 bases, and 4 bases had no gene match. The CDR3 loop spans 15 amino acids. The sequence was collected from an adult man with Graves' ophthalmopathy. The rearrangement links TRBV20-1 to TRBJ2-7, with 14 bases that match TRBD2. Sequencing was performed on peripheral blood. The CDR3 sequence: CSARKGLAGVYEQYF. CDR3 coding DNA: TGCAGTGCTAGAAAGGGACTAGCGGGAGTTTACGAGCAGTACTTC.